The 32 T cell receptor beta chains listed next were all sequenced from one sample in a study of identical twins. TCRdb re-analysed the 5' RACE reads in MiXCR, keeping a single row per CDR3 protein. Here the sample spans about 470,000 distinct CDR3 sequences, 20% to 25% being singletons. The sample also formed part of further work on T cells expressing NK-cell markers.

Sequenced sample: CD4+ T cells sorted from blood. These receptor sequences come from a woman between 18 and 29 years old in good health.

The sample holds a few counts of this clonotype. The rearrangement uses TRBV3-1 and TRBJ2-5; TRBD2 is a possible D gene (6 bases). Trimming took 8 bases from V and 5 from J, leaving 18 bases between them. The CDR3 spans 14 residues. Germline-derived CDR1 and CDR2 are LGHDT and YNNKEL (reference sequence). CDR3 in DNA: TGTGCCAGCCGGCTCTCCGCGGGGAAGGAGACCCAGTACTTC. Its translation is CASRLSAGKETQYF.

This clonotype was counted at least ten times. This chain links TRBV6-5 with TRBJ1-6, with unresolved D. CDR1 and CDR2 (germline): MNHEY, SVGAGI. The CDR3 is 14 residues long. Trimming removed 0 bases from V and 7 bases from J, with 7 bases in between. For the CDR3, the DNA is TGTGCCAGCAGTTACTCGCACTCCAATTCACCCCTCCACTTT. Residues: CASSYSHSNSPLHF.

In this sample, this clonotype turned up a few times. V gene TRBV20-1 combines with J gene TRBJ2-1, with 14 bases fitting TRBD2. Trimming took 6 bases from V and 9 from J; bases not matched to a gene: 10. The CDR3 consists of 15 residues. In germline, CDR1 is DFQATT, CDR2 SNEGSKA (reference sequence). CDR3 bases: TGCAGTGCGACCCGAAGGACTAGCGGGAGGCCTGAGCAGTTCTTC. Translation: CSATRRTSGRPEQFF.

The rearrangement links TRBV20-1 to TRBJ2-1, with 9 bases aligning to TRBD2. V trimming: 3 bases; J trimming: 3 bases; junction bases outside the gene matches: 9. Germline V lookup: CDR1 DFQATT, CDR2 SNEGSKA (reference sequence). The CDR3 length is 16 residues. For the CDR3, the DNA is TGCAGTGCTAGTCGGCCTAGCGGGATTATCTACAATGAGCAGTTCTTC. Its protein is CSASRPSGIIYNEQFF.

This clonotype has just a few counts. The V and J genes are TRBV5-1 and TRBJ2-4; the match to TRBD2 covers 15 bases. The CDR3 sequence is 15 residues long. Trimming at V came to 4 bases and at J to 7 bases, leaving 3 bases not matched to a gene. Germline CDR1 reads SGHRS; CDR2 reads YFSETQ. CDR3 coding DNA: TGCGCCAGCAGCCCTGGGACTAGCGGGGGGAACATTCAGTACTTC. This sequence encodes CASSPGTSGGNIQYF.

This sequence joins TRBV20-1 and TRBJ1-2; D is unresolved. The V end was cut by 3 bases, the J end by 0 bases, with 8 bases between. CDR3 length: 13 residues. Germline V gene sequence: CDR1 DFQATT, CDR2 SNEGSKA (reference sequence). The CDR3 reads CSARGQANYGYTF. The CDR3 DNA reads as TGCAGTGCTAGGGGCCAAGCTAACTATGGCTACACCTTC.

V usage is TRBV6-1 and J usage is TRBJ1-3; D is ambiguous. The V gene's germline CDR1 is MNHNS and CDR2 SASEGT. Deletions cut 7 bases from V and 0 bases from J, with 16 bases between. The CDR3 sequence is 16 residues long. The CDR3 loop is CASKATVWSSGNTIYF. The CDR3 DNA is TGTGCCAGCAAGGCAACAGTCTGGAGCTCTGGAAACACCATATATTTT.

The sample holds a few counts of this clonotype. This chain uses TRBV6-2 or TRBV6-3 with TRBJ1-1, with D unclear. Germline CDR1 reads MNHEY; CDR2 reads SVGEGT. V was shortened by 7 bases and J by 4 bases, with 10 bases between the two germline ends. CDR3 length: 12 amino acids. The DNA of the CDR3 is TGTGCCAGCAAGGGTGTGAGCACTGAAGCTTTCTTT. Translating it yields CASKGVSTEAFF.

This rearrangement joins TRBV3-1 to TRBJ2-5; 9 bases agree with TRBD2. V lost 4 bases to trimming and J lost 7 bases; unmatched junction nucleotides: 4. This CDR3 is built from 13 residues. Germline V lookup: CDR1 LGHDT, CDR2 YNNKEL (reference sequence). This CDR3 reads CASSRASGVTQYF. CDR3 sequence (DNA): TGTGCCAGCAGCCGGGCTAGCGGGGTGACCCAGTACTTC.

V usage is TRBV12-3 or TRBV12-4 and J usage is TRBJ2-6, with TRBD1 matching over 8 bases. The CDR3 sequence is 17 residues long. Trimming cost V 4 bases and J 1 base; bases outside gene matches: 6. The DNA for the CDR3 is TGTGCCAGCAGTTACGGACAGGGATTGTCTGGGGCCAACGTCCTGACTTTC. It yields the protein CASSYGQGLSGANVLTF.

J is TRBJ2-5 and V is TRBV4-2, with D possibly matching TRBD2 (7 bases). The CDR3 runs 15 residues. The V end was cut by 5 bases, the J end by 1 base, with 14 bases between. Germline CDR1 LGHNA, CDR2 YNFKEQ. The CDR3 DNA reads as TGTGCCAGCAGCTCCGAGGGGGGGCCCCAAGAGACCCAGTACTTC. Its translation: CASSSEGGPQETQYF.

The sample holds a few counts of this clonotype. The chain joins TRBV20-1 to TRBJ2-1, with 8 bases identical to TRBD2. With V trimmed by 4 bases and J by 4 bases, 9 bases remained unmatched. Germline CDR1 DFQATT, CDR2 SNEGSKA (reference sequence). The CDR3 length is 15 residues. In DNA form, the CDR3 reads TGCAGTGCTACCCGGGGGGGAGGCGCGTACAATGAGCAGTTCTTC. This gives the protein CSATRGGGAYNEQFF.

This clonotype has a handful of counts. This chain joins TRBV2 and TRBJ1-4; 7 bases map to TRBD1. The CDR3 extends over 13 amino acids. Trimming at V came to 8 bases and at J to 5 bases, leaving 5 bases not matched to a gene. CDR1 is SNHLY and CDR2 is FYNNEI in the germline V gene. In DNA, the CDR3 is TGTGCCAGCGGTACAGGGGTCAATGAAAAACTGTTTTTT. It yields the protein CASGTGVNEKLFF.

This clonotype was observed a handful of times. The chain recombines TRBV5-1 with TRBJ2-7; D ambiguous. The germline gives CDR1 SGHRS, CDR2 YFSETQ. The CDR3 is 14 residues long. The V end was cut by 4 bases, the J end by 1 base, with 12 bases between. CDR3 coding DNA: TGCGCCAGCAGCCCCTGGACGGATTCCTACGAGCAGTACTTC. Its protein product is CASSPWTDSYEQYF. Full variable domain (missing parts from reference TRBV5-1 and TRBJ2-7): KAGVTQTPRYLIKTRGQQVTLSCSPISGHRSVSWYQQTPGQGLQFLFEYFSETQRNKGNFPGRFSGRQFSNSRSEMNVSTLELGDSALYLCASSPWTDSYEQYFGPGTRLTVT.

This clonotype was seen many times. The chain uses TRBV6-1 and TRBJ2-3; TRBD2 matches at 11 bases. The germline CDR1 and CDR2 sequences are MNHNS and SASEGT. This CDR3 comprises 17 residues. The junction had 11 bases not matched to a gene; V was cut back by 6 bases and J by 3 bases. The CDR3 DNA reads TGTGCCAGCAGCTCGCCTTTAGCGGGAGGGCGTACAGATACGCAGTATTTT. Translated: CASSSPLAGGRTDTQYF.

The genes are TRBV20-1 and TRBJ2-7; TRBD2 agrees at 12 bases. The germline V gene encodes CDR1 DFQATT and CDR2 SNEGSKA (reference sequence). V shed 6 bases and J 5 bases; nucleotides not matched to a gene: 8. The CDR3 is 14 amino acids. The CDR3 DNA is TGCAGTGCCCCCCGGACTAGCGGGACCCACGAGCAGTACTTC. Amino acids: CSAPRTSGTHEQYF.

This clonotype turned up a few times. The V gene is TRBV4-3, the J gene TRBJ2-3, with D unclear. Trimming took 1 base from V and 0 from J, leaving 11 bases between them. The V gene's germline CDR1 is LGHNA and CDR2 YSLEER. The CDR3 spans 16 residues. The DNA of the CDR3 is TGCGCCAGCAGCCAAGCGCCCAGCCGCAGCACAGATACGCAGTATTTT. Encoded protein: CASSQAPSRSTDTQYF.

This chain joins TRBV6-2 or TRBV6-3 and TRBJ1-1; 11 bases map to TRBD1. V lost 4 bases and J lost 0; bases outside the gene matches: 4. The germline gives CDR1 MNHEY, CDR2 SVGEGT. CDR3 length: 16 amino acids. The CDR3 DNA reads TGTGCCAGCAGTTCGGACAGGGGGCGGATGAACACTGAAGCTTTCTTT. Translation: CASSSDRGRMNTEAFF.

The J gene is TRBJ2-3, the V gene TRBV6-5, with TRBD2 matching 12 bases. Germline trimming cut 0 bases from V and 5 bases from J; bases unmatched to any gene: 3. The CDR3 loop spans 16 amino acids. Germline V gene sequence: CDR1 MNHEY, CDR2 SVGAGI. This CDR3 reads CASSYSPLAGGDTQYF. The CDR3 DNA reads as TGTGCCAGCAGTTACTCTCCACTAGCGGGAGGAGATACGCAGTATTTT.

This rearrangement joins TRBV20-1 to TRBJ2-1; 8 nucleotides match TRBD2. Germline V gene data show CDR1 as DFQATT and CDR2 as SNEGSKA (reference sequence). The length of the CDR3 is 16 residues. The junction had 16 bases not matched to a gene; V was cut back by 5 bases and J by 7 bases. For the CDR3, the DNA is TGCAGTGCTTCTGATTATACGGGACTAGAGGGAAATGAGCAGTTCTTC. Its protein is CSASDYTGLEGNEQFF.

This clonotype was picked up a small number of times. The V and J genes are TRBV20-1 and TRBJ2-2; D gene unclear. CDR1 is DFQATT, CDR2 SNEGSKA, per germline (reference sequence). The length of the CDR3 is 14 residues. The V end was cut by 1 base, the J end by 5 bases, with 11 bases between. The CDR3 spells CSARVRALTGELFF. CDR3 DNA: TGCAGTGCTAGAGTTAGGGCACTAACCGGGGAGCTGTTTTTT.

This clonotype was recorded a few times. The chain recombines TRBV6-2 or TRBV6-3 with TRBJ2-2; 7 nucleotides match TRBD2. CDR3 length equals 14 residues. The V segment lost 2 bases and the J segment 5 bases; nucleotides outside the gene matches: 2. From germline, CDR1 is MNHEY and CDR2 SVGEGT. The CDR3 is CASSYKAGTGELFF. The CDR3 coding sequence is TGTGCCAGCAGTTACAAAGCGGGGACCGGGGAGCTGTTTTTT.

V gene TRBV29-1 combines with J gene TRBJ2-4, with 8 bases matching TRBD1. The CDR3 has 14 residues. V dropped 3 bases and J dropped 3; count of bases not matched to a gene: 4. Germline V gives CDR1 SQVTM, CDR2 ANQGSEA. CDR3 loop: CSVEDRDGKNIQYF. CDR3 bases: TGCAGCGTTGAGGACAGGGATGGCAAAAACATTCAGTACTTC.

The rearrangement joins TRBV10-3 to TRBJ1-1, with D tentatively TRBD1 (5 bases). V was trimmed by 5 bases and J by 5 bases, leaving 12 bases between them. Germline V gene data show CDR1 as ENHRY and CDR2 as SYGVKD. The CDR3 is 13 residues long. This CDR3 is CAISPQVGTEAFF. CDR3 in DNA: TGTGCCATCAGTCCACAGGTCGGAACTGAAGCTTTCTTT.

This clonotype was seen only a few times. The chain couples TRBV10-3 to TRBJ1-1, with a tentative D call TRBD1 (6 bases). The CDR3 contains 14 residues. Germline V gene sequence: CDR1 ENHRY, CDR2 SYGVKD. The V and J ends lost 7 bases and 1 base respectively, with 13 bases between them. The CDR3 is CAITATGTNTEAFF. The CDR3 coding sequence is TGTGCCATCACCGCGACAGGCACGAACACTGAAGCTTTCTTT.

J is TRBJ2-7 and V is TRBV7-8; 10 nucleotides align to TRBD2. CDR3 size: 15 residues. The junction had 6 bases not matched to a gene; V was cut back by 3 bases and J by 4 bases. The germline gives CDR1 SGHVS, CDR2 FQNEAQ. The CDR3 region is CASSFLSGGEYEQYF. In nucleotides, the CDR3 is TGTGCCAGCAGCTTCCTCAGCGGGGGGGAATACGAGCAGTACTTC.

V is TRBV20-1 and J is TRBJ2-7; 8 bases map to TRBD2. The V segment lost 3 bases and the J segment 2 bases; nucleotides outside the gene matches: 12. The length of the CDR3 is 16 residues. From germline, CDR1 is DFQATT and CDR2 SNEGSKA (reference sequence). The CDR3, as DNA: TGCAGTGCTAGTGGATTGGGGCGGGGGGTTCCCTACGAGCAGTACTTC. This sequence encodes CSASGLGRGVPYEQYF.

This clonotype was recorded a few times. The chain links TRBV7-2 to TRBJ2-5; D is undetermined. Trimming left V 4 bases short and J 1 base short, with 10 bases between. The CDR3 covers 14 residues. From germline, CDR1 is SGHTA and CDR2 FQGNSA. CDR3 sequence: CASSSRGSQETQYF. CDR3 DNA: TGTGCCAGCAGCTCCCGTGGGTCCCAAGAGACCCAGTACTTC.

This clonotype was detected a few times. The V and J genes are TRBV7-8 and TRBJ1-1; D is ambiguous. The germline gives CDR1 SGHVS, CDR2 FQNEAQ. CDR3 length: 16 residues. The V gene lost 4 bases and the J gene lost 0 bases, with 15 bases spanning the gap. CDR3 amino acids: CASSSRRLPMNTEAFF. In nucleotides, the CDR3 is TGTGCCAGCAGCTCCAGGAGGCTTCCCATGAACACTGAAGCTTTCTTT.

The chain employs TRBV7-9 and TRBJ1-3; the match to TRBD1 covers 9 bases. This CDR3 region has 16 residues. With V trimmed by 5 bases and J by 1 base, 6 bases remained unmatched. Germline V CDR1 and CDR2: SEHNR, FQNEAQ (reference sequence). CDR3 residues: CASSTGQGISGNTIYF. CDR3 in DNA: TGTGCCAGCAGCACCGGACAGGGGATTTCTGGAAACACCATATATTTT.

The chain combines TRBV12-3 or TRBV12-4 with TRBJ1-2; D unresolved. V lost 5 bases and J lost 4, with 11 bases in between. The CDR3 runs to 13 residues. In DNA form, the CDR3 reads TGTGCCAGCAGTCCACAGCTCGGCTATGGCTACACCTTC. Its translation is CASSPQLGYGYTF.

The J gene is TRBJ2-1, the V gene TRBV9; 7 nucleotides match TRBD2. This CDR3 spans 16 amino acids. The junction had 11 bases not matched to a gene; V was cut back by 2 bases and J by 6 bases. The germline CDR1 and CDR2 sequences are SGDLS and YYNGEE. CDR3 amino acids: CASSVTPGGGINEQFF. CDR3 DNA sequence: TGTGCCAGCAGCGTCACCCCCGGGGGAGGGATCAATGAGCAGTTCTTC.